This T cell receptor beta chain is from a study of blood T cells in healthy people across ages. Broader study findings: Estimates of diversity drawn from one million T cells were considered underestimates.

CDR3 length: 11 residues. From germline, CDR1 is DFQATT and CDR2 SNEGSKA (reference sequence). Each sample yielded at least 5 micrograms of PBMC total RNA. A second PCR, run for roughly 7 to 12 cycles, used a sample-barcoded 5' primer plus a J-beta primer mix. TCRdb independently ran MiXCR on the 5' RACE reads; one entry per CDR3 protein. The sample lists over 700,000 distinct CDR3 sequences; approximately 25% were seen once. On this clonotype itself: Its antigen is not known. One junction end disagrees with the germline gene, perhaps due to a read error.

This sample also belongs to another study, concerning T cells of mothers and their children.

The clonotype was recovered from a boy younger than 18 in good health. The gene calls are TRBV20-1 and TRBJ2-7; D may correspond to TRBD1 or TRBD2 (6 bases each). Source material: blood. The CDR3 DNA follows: TGCAGTGCTAGAGGCGTGGGGGGCACGCACTTC. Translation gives CSARGVGGTHF.